The clone carrying this T cell receptor beta chain was found a few times. Its antigen is not known. Germline V gene lookup returns CDR1 SGHNT and CDR2 YENEEA. The ends lost 3 bases at V and 4 bases at J; junction bases unmatched: 6. This CDR3 has 14 residues. Sequencing was performed with immunoSEQ multiplex PCR; in TCRdb, only in-frame clones are kept and a portion is missing. The sample yields roughly 6,800 clones, over 25% seen once. Specified treatment: randomized to nivolumab then ipilimumab (arm A) or the reverse (arm B). The data derive from a study of sequential checkpoint blockade in melanoma. The overall study: Some 22 patients had tumor biopsies before treatment and at week 13.

Study-level findings and limits: T-cell fraction and clonality followed PD-L1 and CD8+ counts, not mutational load. Response in arm A was associated with pretreatment TIL clonality.

The clonotype originates from a human donor with melanoma. The sample in question was tumor tissue (inferred from file names), obtained from a patient given nivolumab and ipilimumab in sequence. V usage is TRBV11-3 and J usage is TRBJ2-7, with 7 bases aligning to TRBD2. The CDR3 region is CASSFAGAFYEQYF. As DNA, the CDR3 is TGTGCCAGCAGCTTTGCGGGAGCCTTTTACGAGCAGTACTTC.